The clone carrying this T cell receptor beta chain was observed many times. The antigen remains undetermined. This entry is derived from a study of CD8 T cells in ankylosing spondylitis. Study findings and constraints: Past studies reported some motif variants in reactive arthritis synovial fluid and blood. Disease-linked clones were reportedly significantly enriched in matched ankylosing spondylitis synovial fluid. Peripheral blood samples showed relatively rare disease-linked clones, and these clones were CD8+.

CDR3 length: 15 residues. Per the germline V gene, CDR1 is SGDLS and CDR2 is YYNGEE. Trimming took off 4 bases at V and 5 bases at J, with 18 bases between the two ends. Construction of TCR beta libraries was performed using quantitative 5'-RACE with molecular barcodes. TCRdb reprocessed the 5' RACE reads via MiXCR and lists one record per CDR3 protein. The table includes 10,000 to 15,000 distinct CDR3 sequences, 2.8% detected once. Sequencing input: blood, either unsorted or a sorted T cell fraction (not recorded which). The J gene is TRBJ2-5, the V gene TRBV9; weak D call: TRBD2 (7 bases). The sequence derives from a male donor with ankylosing spondylitis or in good health (not recorded which). The DNA of the CDR3 is TGTGCCAGCAGCCCACTGGGGGGGCAGCACGAGACCCAGTACTTC. Encoded protein: CASSPLGGQHETQYF. The entire variable domain, with the rest obtained from reference TRBV9 and TRBJ2-5, is as follows: DSGVTQTPKHLITATGQRVTLRCSPRSGDLSVYWYQQSLDQGLQFLIQYYNGEERAKGNILERFSAQQFPDLHSELNLSSLELGDSALYFCASSPLGGQHETQYFGPGTRLLVL.